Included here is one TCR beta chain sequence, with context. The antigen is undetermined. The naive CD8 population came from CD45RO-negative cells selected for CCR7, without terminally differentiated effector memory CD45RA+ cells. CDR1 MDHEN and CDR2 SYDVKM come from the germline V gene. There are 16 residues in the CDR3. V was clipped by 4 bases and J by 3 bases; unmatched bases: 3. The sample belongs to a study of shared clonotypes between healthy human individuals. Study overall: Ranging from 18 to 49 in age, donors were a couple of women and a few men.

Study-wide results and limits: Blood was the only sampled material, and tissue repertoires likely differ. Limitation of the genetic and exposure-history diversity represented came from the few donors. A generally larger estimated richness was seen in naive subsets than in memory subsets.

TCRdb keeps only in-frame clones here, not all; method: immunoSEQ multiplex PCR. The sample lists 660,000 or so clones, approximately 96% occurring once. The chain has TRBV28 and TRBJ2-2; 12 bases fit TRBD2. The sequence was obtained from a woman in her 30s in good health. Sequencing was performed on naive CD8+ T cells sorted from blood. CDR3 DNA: TGTGCCAGCAGTTCCCGACTAGCGGGAGACACCGGGGAGCTGTTTTTT. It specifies CASSSRLAGDTGELFF.